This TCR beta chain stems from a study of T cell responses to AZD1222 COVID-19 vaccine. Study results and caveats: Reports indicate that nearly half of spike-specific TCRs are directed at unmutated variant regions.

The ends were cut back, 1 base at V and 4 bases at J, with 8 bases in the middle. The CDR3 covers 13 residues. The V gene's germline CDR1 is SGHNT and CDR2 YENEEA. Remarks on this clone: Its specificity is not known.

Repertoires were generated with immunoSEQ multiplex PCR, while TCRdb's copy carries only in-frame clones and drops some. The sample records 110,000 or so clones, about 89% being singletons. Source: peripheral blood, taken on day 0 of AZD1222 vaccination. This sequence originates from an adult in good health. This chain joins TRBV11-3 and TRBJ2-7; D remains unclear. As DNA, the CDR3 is TGTGCCAGCAGCTTAGTTGCCCTATACGAGCAGTACTTC. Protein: CASSLVALYEQYF.